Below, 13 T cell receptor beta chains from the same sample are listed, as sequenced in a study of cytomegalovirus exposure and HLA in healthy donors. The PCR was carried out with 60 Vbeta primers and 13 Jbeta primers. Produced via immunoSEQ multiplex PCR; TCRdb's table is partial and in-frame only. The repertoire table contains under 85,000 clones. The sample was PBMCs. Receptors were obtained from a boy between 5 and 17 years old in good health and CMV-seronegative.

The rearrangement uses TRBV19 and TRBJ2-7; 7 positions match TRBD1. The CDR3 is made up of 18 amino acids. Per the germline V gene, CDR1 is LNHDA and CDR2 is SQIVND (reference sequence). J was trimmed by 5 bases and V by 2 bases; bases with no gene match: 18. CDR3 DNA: TGTGCCAGTAGTATAAAGCCACAGGGGTCGGGAAACTACAACGAGCAGTACTTC. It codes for CASSIKPQGSGNYNEQYF.

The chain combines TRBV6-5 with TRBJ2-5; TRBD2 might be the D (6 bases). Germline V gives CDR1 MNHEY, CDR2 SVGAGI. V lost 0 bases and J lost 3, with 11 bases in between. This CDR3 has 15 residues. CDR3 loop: CASSYSGGGKETQYF. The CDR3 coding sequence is TGTGCCAGCAGTTACTCGGGAGGCGGGAAAGAGACCCAGTACTTC.

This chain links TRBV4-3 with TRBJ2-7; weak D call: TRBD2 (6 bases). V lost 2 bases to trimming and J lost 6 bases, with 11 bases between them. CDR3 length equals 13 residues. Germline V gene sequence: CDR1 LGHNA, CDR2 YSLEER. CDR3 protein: CASSQYREAEQYF. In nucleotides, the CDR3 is TGCGCCAGCAGCCAATATAGGGAGGCCGAGCAGTACTTC.

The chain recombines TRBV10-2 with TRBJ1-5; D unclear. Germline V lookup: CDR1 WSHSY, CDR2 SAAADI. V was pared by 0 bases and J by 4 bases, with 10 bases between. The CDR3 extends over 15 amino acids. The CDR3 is CASSESFGSNQPQHF. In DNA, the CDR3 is TGCGCCAGCAGTGAGTCGTTCGGGTCTAATCAGCCCCAGCATTTT.

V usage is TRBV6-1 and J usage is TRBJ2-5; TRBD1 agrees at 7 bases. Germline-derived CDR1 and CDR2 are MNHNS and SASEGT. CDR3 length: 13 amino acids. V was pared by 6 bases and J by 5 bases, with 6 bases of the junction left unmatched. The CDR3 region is CASSPDRVETQYF. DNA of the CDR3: TGTGCCAGCAGCCCTGACAGGGTTGAGACCCAGTACTTC.

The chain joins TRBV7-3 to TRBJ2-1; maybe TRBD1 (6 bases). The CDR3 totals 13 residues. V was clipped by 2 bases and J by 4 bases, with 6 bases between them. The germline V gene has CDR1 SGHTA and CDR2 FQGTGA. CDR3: CASSLGQYNEQFF. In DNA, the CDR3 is TGTGCCAGCAGCTTAGGACAGTACAATGAGCAGTTCTTC.

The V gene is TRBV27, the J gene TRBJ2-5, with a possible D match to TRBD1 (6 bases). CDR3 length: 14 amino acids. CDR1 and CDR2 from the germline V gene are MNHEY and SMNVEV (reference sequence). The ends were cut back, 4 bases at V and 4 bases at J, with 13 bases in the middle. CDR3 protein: CASSSAGAGETQYF. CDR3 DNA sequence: TGTGCCAGCAGTTCAGCAGGGGCTGGAGAGACCCAGTACTTC.

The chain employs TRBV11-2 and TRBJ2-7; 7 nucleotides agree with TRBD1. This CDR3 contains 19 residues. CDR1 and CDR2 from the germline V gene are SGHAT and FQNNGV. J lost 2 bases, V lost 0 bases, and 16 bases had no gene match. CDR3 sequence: CASSLEGSAGGFYPYEQYF. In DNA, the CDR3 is TGTGCCAGCAGCTTAGAAGGAAGTGCAGGGGGATTTTACCCCTACGAGCAGTACTTC.

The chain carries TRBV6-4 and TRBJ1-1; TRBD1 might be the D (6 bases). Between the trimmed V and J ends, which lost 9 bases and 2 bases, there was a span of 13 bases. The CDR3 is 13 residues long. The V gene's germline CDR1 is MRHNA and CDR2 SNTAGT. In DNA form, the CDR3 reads TGTGCCAGTCGTGAGGGGGAAAACACTGAAGCTTTCTTT. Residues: CASREGENTEAFF.

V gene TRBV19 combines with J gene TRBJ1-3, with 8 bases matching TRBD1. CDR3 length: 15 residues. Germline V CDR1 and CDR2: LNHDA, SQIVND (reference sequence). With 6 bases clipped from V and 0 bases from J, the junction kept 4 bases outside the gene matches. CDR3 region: CASRADRDSGNTIYF. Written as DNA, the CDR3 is TGTGCCAGTAGAGCGGACAGGGACTCTGGAAACACCATATATTTT.

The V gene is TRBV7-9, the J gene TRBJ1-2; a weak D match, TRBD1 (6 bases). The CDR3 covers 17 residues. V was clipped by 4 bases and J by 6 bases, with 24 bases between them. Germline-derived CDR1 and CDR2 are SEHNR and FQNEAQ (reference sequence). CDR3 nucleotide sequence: TGTGCCAGCAGCTCCAAACGTACGACAGGTGAAGAGGATGGCTACACCTTC. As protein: CASSSKRTTGEEDGYTF.

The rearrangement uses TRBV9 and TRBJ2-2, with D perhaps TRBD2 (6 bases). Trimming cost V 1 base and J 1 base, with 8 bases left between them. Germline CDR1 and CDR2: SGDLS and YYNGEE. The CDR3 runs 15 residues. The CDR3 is CASSVLGGNTGELFF. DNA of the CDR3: TGTGCCAGCAGCGTACTGGGGGGGAACACCGGGGAGCTGTTTTTT.

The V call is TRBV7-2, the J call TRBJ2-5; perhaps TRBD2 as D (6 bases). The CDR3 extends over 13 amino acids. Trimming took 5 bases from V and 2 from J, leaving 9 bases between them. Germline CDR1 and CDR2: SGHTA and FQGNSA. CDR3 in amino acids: CASSETRQETQYF. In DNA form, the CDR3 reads TGTGCCAGCAGCGAGACTAGGCAAGAGACCCAGTACTTC.